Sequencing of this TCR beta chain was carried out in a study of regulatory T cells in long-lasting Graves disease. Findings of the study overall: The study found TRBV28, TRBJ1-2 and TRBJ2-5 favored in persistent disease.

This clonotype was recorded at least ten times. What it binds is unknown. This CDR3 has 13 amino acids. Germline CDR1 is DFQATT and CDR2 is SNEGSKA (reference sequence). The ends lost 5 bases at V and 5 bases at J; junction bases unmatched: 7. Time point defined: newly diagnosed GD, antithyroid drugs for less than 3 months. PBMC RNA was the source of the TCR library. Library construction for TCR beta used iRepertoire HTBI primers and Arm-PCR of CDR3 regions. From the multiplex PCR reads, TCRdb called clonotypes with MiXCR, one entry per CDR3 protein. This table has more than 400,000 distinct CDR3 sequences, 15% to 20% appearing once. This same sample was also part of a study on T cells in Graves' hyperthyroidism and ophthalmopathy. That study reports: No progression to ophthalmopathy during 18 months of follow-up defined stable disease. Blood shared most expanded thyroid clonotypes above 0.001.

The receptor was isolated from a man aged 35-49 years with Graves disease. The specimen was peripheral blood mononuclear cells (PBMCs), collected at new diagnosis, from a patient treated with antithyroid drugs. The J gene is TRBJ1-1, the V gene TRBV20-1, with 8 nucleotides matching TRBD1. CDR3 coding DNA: TGCAGTGCTGCAGGGGGCGGCGGAACTGAAGCTTTCTTT. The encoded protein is CSAAGGGGTEAFF.